A single sample gave rise to the 8 T cell receptor beta chains below, sequenced in a study of blood T cell repertoires in COVID-19. Using immunoSEQ multiplex PCR, the repertoire was profiled, and TCRdb retains in-frame clones only, with some absent. This sample carries a few hundred thousand clones, about 91% of them seen once, and the ten largest clones take about 4.6%. The sequenced sample was peripheral blood. The receptors shown here come from a middle-aged woman who had recovered from COVID-19.

The count of this clone is one. The rearrangement links TRBV21-1 to TRBJ1-3. TRBV21-1 constitutes a pseudogene. The CDR3 is 15 amino acids. The CDR3 loop reads CASSPKPGVGNTIYF. The CDR3 DNA is TGTGCCAGCAGCCCGAAGCCCGGGGTAGGAAACACCATATATTTT.

Comment on this clone: Other DNA sequences of this sample code for an identical CDR3. The rearrangement joins TRBV5-1 to TRBJ2-7, with TRBD1 identical over 8 bases. CDR1 is SGHRS and CDR2 is YFSETQ in the germline V gene. The CDR3 extends over 14 amino acids. After removal of 0 bases from V and 4 bases from J, the junction contained 3 bases not matched to a gene. The CDR3 DNA follows: TGCGCCAGCAGCTTGGAAGGACAGGGTTACGAGCAGTACTTC. Residues: CASSLEGQGYEQYF.

The chain is built from TRBV7-9 and TRBJ1-2; D unclear. Trimming shortened V by 2 bases and J by 4 bases, and 20 bases separated the two germline ends. Germline V gives CDR1 SEHNR, CDR2 FQNEAQ (reference sequence). The CDR3 totals 17 residues. CDR3 nucleotide sequence: TGTGCCAGCAGCTTATCGGCCCCCACCAGGATCTTCTATGGCTACACCTTC. Its translation is CASSLSAPTRIFYGYTF. The variable domain in full, completed from reference TRBV7-9 and TRBJ1-2, reads DTGVSQNPRHKITKRGQNVTFRCDPISEHNRLYWYRQTLGQGPEFLTYFQNEAQLEKSRLLSDRFSAERPKGSFSTLEIQRTEQGDSAMYLCASSLSAPTRIFYGYTFGSGTRLTVV.

This chain uses TRBV6-1 with TRBJ1-5; D gene ambiguous. The V and J ends lost 2 bases and 0 bases respectively, with 14 bases between them. Germline V gene data show CDR1 as MNHNS and CDR2 as SASEGT. The CDR3 covers 17 residues. This CDR3 reads CASSEYRSRVSNQPQHF. CDR3 coding DNA: TGTGCCAGCAGTGAATATAGATCACGAGTTAGCAATCAGCCCCAGCATTTT.

The chain recombines TRBV28 with TRBJ2-3; 11 nucleotides align to TRBD2. Germline V lookup: CDR1 MDHEN, CDR2 SYDVKM. V lost 10 bases to trimming and J lost 5 bases; unmatched junction nucleotides: 8. The CDR3 contains 14 residues. CDR3 in amino acids: CATHLAGGGDTQYF. CDR3 sequence (DNA): TGTGCCACCCACCTAGCGGGGGGAGGAGATACGCAGTATTTT.

J is TRBJ1-6 and V is TRBV5-4; D is uncertain. Germline CDR1 and CDR2: SGHNT and YYREEE (reference sequence). This CDR3 has 14 residues. Trimming took 1 base from V and 6 from J, leaving 8 bases between them. DNA for the CDR3: TGTGCCAGCAGCTTGCGGCAGGTTAATTCACCCCTCCACTTT. It specifies CASSLRQVNSPLHF.

The chain is built from TRBV15 and TRBJ2-5, with 12 bases fitting TRBD2. V lost 2 bases to trimming and J lost 4 bases; unmatched junction nucleotides: 5. The CDR3 is 16 residues long. Germline V gives CDR1 LNHNV, CDR2 YYDKDF (reference sequence). The CDR3 coding sequence is TGTGCCACCAGCAGATTACCGGGACTAGCGGGAGAGACCCAGTACTTC. Its protein product is CATSRLPGLAGETQYF.

The chain couples TRBV18 to TRBJ1-2, with D maybe TRBD1 (6 bases). V was shortened by 0 bases and J by 6 bases, with 11 bases between the two germline ends. This CDR3 is 14 amino acids long. CDR1 and CDR2 (germline): KGHSH, LQKENI. This chain's CDR3 is CASSPPDRLNGYTF. CDR3 bases: TGTGCCAGCTCACCACCGGACAGATTGAATGGCTACACCTTC.